The next 9 T cell receptor beta chains were all read from a single sample in a study of shared clonotypes between healthy human individuals. Naive CD8 cells were CD45RO-negative, positively selected for CCR7, excluding terminally differentiated effector memory CD45RA+ cells. TCRdb's table, derived via immunoSEQ multiplex PCR, lists solely in-frame clones and lacks some. The sample lists approximately 2,200,000 clones, about 92% seen once, with under 2% in the top ten. The sample taken for sequencing was naive CD8+ T cells from PBMCs. The receptors originated from a man in his late teens or twenties in good health. Some clones in this sample may be carry-over from other donors' samples.

This rearrangement joins TRBV2 to TRBJ2-7; TRBD2 matches 9 bases. V shed 6 bases, J shed 4 bases, and the junction held 4 bases outside the gene matches. This CDR3 is built from 13 residues. Per the germline V gene, CDR1 is SNHLY and CDR2 is FYNNEI. The CDR3 sequence is CASRTAGGYEQYF. CDR3 bases: TGTGCCAGCAGGACGGCGGGGGGGTACGAGCAGTACTTC.

This chain links TRBV2 with TRBJ2-3; the D call may be TRBD1 or TRBD2 (5 bases each). This CDR3 region has 12 residues. V dropped 9 bases and J dropped 6 bases, with 13 bases sitting between them. Germline V CDR1 and CDR2: SNHLY, FYNNEI. The CDR3 is CASRPGADTQYF. The CDR3 DNA reads TGTGCCAGTAGACCCGGGGCGGATACGCAGTATTTT.

V usage is TRBV19 and J usage is TRBJ2-3; unclear D gene. The CDR3 contains 16 residues. V dropped 7 bases and J dropped 1 base, with 18 bases sitting between them. Germline V gene lookup returns CDR1 LNHDA and CDR2 SQIVND (reference sequence). The CDR3 region has the DNA TGTGCCAGTACCAGGTACCCCCCTCGGGGCACAGATACGCAGTATTTT. It encodes CASTRYPPRGTDTQYF.

This clone was observed a few times. This same CDR3 is encoded by further DNA sequences in the sample. This sequence joins TRBV11-2 and TRBJ2-2; D is unresolved. The CDR3 spans 11 residues. Trimming cost V 5 bases and J 3 bases, with 1 base left between them. Looked up from germline, CDR1 is SGHAT and CDR2 is FQNNGV. CDR3 sequence (DNA): TGTGCCAGCAGCCACACCGGGGAGCTGTTTTTT. Residues: CASSHTGELFF.

V usage is TRBV28 and J usage is TRBJ2-3; either TRBD1 or TRBD2 may fit D (6 bases each). The CDR3 totals 19 residues. Germline V gives CDR1 MDHEN, CDR2 SYDVKM. The ends were cut back, 0 bases at V and 0 bases at J, with 19 bases in the middle. The CDR3 is CASSLWAGRGTTSTDTQYF. CDR3 nucleotides: TGTGCCAGCAGTTTATGGGCCGGACGCGGGACAACTAGCACAGATACGCAGTATTTT.

This clone is a singleton in its sample. V is TRBV27 and J is TRBJ1-5; D unresolved. The V gene's germline CDR1 is MNHEY and CDR2 SMNVEV (reference sequence). Trimming took off 2 bases at V and 0 bases at J, with 14 bases between the two ends. The CDR3 covers 17 residues. This CDR3 reads CASSLKWGAGSNQPQHF. The DNA of the CDR3 is TGTGCCAGCAGTTTAAAATGGGGTGCAGGTAGCAATCAGCCCCAGCATTTT.

This chain joins TRBV7-9 and TRBJ2-1, with 8 bases fitting TRBD2. V lost 2 bases to trimming and J lost 4 bases; unmatched junction nucleotides: 16. CDR1 is SEHNR, CDR2 FQNEAQ, per germline (reference sequence). The CDR3 is 19 amino acids. The DNA of the CDR3 is TGTGCCAGCAGCTTACCACGGCAGGGGAAGCAGCGGGAGTACAATGAGCAGTTCTTC. Protein: CASSLPRQGKQREYNEQFF.

The rearrangement uses TRBV4-3 and TRBJ2-1; no clear D. The CDR3 runs 12 residues. Trimming pared 0 bases from V and 12 bases from J, leaving 9 bases between. Germline values: CDR1 LGHNA, CDR2 YSLEER. The CDR3 loop reads CASSQDSGTQFF. Here the CDR3 DNA reads TGCGCCAGCAGCCAAGATTCAGGAACGCAGTTCTTC.

Notes on this clone: The sample contains more than one DNA sequence encoding this CDR3. V usage is TRBV4-1 and J usage is TRBJ2-7; 8 nucleotides match TRBD1. V lost 6 bases and J lost 3; bases outside the gene matches: 4. The germline gives CDR1 MGHRA, CDR2 YSYEKL. The CDR3 is 13 amino acids. As DNA, the CDR3 is TGCGCCAGCAGTTGGGACAGGTTCTACGAGCAGTACTTC. Encoded protein: CASSWDRFYEQYF.